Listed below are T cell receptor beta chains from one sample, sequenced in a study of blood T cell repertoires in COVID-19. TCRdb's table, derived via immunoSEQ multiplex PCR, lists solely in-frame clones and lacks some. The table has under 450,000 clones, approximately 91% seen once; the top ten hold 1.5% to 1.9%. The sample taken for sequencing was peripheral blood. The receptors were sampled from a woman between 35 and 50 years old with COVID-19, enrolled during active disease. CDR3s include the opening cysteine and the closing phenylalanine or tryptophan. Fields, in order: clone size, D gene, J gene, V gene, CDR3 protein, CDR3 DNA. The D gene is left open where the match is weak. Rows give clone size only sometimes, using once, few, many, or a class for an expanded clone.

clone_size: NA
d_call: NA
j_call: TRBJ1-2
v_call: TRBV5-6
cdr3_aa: CASSLNHRRRRGYTF
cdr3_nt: TGTGCCAGCAGCTTGAATCACAGGCGCCGTAGGGGCTACACCTTC

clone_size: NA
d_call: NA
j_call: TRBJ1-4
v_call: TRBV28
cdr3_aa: CASSSYNEKLFF
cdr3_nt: TGTGCCAGCAGTTCTTATAATGAAAAACTGTTTTTT

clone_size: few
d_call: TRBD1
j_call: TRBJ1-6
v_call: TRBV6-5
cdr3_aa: CAIRSGQGGSPLHF
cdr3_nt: TGTGCCATCCGATCGGGACAGGGTGGGTCACCCCTCCACTTT

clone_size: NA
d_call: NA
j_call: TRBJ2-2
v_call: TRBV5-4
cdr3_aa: CASSPPNTGELFF
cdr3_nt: TGTGCCAGCAGCCCTCCGAACACCGGGGAGCTGTTTTTT

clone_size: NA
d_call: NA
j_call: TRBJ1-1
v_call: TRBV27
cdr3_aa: CASSIHRAGGAFF
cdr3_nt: TGTGCCAGCAGTATTCACCGGGCCGGAGGGGCTTTCTTT

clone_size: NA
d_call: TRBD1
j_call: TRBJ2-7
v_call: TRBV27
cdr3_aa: CASRRTGIFEQYF
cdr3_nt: TGTGCCAGCAGGAGGACAGGGATTTTCGAGCAGTACTTC

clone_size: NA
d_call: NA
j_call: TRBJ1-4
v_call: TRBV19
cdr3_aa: CASSPRGRGEKLFF
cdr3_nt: TGTGCCAGTAGTCCCAGGGGTCGGGGTGAAAAACTGTTTTTT

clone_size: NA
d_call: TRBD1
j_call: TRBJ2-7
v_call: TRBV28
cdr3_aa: CASRPRTGNYEQYF
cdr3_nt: TGTGCCAGCAGGCCCCGGACAGGGAACTACGAGCAGTACTTC

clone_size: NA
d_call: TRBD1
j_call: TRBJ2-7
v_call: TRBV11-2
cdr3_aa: CASSTRTGNDEQYF
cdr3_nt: TGTGCCAGCAGCACCCGGACAGGGAATGACGAGCAGTACTTC

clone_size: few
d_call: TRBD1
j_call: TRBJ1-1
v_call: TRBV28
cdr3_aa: CASSPRQGAEAFF
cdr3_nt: TGTGCCAGCAGCCCCAGACAGGGGGCAGAAGCTTTCTTT

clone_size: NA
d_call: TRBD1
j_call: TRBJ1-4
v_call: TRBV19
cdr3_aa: CASTGGTTNEKLFF
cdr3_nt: TGTGCCAGTACAGGGGGGACAACTAATGAAAAACTGTTTTTT

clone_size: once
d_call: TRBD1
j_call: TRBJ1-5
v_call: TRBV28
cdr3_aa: CASSAWDRVDLQPQHF
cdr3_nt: TGTGCCAGCAGCGCTTGGGACAGGGTGGACCTTCAGCCCCAGCATTTT

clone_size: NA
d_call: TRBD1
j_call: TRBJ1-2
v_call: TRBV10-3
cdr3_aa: CAISEDRVTYGYTF
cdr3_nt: TGTGCCATCAGTGAGGACAGGGTTACCTATGGCTACACCTTC

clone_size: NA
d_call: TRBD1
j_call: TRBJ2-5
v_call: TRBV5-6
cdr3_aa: CASSLRTGGSETQYF
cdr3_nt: TGTGCCAGCAGCCTCAGGACAGGGGGCTCTGAGACCCAGTACTTC

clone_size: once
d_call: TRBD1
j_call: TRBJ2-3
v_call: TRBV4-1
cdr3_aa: CASSQDHLRTGITDTQYF
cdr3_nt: TGCGCCAGCAGCCAAGATCATTTGAGGACAGGGATTACAGATACGCAGTATTTT

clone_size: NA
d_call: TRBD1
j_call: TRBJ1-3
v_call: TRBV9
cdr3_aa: CASSAGQGEGNTIYF
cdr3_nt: TGTGCCAGCAGCGCGGGACAGGGCGAAGGAAACACCATATATTTT

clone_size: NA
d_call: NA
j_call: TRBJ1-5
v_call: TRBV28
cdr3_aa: CASQTGHLSNQPQHF
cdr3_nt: TGTGCCAGCCAGACGGGACACCTTAGCAATCAGCCCCAGCATTTT

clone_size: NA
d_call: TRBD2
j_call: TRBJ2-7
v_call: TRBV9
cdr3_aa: CASSAGLGLAWEQYF
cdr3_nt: TGTGCCAGCAGCGCCGGGTTGGGACTAGCGTGGGAGCAGTACTTC

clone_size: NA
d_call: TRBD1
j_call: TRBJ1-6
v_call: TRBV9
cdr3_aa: CASSVGRQGVGTYNSPLHF
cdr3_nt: TGTGCCAGCAGCGTAGGGCGGCAGGGGGTAGGGACCTATAATTCACCCCTCCACTTT

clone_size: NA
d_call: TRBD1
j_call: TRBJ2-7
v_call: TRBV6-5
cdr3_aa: CASSPQGAEQYF
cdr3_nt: TGTGCCAGCAGTCCACAGGGGGCCGAGCAGTACTTC

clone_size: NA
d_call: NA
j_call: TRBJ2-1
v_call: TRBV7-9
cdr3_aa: CASSLADIYNEQFF
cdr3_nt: TGTGCCAGCAGCTTAGCGGACATCTACAATGAGCAGTTCTTC

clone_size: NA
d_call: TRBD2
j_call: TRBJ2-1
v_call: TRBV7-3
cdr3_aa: CASSLSGRGNEQFF
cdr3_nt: TGTGCCAGCAGCTTAAGCGGGAGGGGTAATGAGCAGTTCTTC

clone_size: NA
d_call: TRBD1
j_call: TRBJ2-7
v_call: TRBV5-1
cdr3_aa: CASSLIYRGSYEQYF
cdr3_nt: TGCGCCAGCAGCCTAATCTACAGGGGATCCTACGAGCAGTACTTC

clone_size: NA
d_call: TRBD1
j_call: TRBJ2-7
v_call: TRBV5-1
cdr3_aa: CASSSHQDRGPNEQYF
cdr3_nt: TGCGCCAGCAGCTCGCACCAGGACAGGGGGCCCAACGAGCAGTACTTC

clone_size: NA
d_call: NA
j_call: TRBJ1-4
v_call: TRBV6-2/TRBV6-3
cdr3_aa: CASSYSSGGREKLFF
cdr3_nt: TGTGCCAGCAGTTACTCGAGCGGGGGTCGGGAAAAACTGTTTTTT

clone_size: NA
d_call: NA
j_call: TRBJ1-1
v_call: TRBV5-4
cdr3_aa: CATHGQPNTEAFF
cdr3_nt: TGTGCCACCCATGGACAGCCTAACACTGAAGCTTTCTTT

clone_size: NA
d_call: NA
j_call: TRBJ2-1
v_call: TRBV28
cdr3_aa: CASSWGGFDEQFF
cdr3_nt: TGTGCCAGCAGTTGGGGAGGATTCGATGAGCAGTTCTTC

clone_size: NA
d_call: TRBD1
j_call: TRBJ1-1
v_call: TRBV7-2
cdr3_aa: CASSLEGGPRTEAFF
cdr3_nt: TGTGCCAGCAGCTTAGAAGGGGGCCCGAGAACTGAAGCTTTCTTT

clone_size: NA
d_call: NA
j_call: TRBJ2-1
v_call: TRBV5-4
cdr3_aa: CASSFQGTDEQFF
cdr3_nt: TGTGCCAGCAGCTTTCAGGGGACCGATGAGCAGTTCTTC

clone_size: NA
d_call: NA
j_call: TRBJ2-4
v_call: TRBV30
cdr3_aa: CAWSVMGGGLDIQYF
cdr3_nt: TGTGCCTGGAGTGTAATGGGCGGGGGCCTTGACATTCAGTACTTC

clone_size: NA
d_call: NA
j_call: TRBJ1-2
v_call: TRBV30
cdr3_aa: CANERDYGYTF
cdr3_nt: TGCGCTAATGAGAGGGACTATGGCTACACCTTC

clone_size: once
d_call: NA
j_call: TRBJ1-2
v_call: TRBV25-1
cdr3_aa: CASSFLTGYYGYTF
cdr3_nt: TGTGCCAGCAGCTTCTTAACAGGGTATTATGGCTACACCTTC

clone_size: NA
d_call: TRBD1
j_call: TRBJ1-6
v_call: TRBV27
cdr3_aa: CASSLQGAGSPLHF
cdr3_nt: TGTGCCAGCAGTTTACAGGGGGCCGGTTCACCCCTCCACTTT

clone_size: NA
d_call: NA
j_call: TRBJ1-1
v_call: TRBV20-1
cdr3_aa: CSASPGTRGEAFF
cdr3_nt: TGCAGTGCTAGTCCGGGAACCCGGGGTGAAGCTTTCTTT

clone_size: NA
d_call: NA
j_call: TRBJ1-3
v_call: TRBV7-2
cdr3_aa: CASSRDPGGSGNTIYF
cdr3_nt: TGTGCCAGCAGCCGGGATCCGGGCGGTTCTGGAAACACCATATATTTT

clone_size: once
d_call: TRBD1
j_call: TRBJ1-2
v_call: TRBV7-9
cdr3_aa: CASSWTGRSDGYTF
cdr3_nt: TGTGCCAGCAGCTGGACAGGGAGGAGTGATGGCTACACCTTC

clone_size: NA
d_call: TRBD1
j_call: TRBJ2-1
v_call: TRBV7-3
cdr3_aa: CASSFGQANNEQFF
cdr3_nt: TGTGCCAGCAGCTTCGGACAGGCTAACAATGAGCAGTTCTTC

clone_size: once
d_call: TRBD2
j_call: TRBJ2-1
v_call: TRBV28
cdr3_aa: CASTPKPSGLEAPKFF
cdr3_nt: TGTGCCAGCACTCCTAAACCCTCGGGACTAGAGGCACCTAAGTTCTTC

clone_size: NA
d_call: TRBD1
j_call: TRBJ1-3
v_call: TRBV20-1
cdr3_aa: CSASVRGAAGNTIYF
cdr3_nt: TGCAGTGCTAGTGTCAGGGGGGCGGCTGGAAACACCATATATTTT

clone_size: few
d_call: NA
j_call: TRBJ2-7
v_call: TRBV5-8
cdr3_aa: CASSFPGSYEQYF
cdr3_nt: TGTGCCAGCAGCTTCCCCGGGTCCTACGAGCAGTACTTC

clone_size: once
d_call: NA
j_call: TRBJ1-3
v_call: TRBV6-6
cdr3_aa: CASSLTGLGNTIYF
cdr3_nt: TGTGCCAGCAGCCTTACAGGGTTAGGAAACACCATATATTTT